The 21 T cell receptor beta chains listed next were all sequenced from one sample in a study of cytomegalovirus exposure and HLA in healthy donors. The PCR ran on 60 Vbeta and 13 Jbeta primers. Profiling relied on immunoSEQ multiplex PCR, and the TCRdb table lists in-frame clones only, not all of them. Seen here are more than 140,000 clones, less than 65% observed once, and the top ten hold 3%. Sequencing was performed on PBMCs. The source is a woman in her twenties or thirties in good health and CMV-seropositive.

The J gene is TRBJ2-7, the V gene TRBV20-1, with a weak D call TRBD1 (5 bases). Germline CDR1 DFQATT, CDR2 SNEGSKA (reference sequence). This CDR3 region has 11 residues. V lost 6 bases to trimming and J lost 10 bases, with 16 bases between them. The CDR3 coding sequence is TGCAGTGCCCCCCACCAGGGCGCTCAGTACTTC. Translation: CSAPHQGAQYF.

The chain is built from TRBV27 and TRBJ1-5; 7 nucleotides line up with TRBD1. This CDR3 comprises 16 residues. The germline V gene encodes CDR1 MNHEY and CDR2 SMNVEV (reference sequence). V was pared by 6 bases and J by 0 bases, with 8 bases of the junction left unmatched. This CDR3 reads CASSSQGQNSNQPQHF. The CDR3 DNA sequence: TGTGCCAGCAGCTCACAGGGGCAGAATAGCAATCAGCCCCAGCATTTT.

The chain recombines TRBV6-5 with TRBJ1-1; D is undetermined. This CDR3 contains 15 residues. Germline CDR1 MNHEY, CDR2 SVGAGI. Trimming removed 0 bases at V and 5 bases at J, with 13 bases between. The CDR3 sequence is CASSYSVGVGTEAFF. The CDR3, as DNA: TGTGCCAGCAGTTACTCGGTGGGAGTGGGGACTGAAGCTTTCTTT.

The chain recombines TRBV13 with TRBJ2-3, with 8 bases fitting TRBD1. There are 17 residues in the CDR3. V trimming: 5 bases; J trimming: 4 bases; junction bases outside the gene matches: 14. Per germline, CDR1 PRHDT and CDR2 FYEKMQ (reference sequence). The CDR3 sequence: CASSQRPQTGVSDTQYF. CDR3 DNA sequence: TGTGCCAGCAGCCAAAGACCACAGACAGGGGTTTCAGATACGCAGTATTTT.

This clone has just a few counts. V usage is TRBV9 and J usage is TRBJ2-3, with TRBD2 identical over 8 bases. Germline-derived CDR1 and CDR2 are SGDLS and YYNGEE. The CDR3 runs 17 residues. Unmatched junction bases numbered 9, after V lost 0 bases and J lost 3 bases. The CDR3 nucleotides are TGTGCCAGCAGCGTAGTATCGTCTAGCGGGTTGACAGATACGCAGTATTTT. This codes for CASSVVSSSGLTDTQYF. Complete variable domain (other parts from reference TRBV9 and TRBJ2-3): DSGVTQTPKHLITATGQRVTLRCSPRSGDLSVYWYQQSLDQGLQFLIQYYNGEERAKGNILERFSAQQFPDLHSELNLSSLELGDSALYFCASSVVSSSGLTDTQYFGPGTRLTVL.

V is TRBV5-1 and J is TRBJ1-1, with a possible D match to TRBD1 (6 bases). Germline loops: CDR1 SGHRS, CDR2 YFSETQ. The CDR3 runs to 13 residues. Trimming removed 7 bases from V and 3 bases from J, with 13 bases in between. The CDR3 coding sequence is TGCGCCAGCTACCACAGGGCCGACACTGAAGCTTTCTTT. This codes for CASYHRADTEAFF. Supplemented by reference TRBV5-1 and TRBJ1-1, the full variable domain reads KAGVTQTPRYLIKTRGQQVTLSCSPISGHRSVSWYQQTPGQGLQFLFEYFSETQRNKGNFPGRFSGRQFSNSRSEMNVSTLELGDSALYLCASYHRADTEAFFGQGTRLTVV.

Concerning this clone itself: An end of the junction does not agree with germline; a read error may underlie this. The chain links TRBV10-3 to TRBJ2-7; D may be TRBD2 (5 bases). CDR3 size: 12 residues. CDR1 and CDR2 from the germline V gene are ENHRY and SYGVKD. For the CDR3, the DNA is TGTGCCATCAGTGAGTCCGCGAGGGATCCCTTCTTC. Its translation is CAISESARDPFF.

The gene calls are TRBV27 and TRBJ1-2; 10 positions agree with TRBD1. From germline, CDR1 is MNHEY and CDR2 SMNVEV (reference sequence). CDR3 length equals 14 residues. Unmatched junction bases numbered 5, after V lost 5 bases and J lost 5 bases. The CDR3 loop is CASSRDRGGYGYTF. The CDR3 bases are TGTGCCAGCAGTAGGGACAGGGGAGGGTATGGCTACACCTTC.

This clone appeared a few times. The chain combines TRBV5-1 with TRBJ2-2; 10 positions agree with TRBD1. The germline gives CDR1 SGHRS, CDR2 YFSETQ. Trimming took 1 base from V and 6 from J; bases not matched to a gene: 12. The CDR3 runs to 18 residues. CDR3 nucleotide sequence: TGCGCCAGCAGCTTGATAAAGCTCGGGACAGGGGATTCCGGGGAGCTGTTTTTT. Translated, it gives CASSLIKLGTGDSGELFF.

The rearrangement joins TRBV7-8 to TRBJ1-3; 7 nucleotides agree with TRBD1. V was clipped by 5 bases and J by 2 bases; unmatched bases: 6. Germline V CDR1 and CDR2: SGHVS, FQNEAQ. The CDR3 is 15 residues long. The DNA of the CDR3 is TGTGCCAGCAGCCCAGGGGGGCCAGCTGGAAACACCATATATTTT. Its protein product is CASSPGGPAGNTIYF.

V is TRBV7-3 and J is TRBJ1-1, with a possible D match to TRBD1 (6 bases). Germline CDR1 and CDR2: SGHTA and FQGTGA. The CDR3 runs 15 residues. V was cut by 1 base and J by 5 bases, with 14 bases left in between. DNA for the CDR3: TGTGCCAGCAGCTTAATGGGCAGGGGAGAGACTGAAGCTTTCTTT. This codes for CASSLMGRGETEAFF.

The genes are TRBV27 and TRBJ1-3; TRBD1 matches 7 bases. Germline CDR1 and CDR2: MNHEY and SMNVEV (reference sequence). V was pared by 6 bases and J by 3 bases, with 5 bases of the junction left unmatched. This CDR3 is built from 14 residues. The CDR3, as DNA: TGTGCCAGCAGCTTTCGACAGGGTGGAAACACCATATATTTT. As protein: CASSFRQGGNTIYF.

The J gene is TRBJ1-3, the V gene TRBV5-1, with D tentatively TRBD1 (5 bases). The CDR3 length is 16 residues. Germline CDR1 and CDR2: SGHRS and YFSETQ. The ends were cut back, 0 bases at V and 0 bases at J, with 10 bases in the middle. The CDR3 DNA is TGCGCCAGCAGCTTGGCGGGGGTCTACTCTGGAAACACCATATATTTT. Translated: CASSLAGVYSGNTIYF.

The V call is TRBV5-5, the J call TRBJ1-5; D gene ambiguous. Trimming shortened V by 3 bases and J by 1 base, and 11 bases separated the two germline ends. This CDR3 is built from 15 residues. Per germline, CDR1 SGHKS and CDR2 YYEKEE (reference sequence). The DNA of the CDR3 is TGTGCCAGCAGCTCAGGACGGGGAAGCAATCAGCCCCAGCATTTT. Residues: CASSSGRGSNQPQHF.

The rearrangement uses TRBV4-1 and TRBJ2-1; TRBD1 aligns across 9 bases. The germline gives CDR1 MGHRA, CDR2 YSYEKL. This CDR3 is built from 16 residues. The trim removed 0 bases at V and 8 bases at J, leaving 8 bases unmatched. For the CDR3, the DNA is TGCGCCAGCAGCCAAGAAGGACAGGGGCCCACCGATGAGCAGTTCTTC. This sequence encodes CASSQEGQGPTDEQFF.

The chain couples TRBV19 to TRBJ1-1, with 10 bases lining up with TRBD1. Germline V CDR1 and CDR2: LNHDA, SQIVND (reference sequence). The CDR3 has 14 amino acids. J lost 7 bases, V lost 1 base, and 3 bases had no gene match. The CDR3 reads CASSIGGTGVEAFF. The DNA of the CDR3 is TGTGCCAGTAGTATAGGCGGGACAGGGGTTGAAGCTTTCTTT. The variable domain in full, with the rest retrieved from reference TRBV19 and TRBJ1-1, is DGGITQSPKYLFRKEGQNVTLSCEQNLNHDAMYWYRQDPGQGLRLIYYSQIVNDFQKGDIAEGYSVSREKKESFPLTVTSAQKNPTAFYLCASSIGGTGVEAFFGQGTRLTVV.

The DNA of the CDR3 is TGCGCCAGCAGTGGCGGTGGCGAGCAGTTCTTC. The encoded protein is CASSGGGEQFF. J is TRBJ2-1 and V is TRBV10-2; unclear D gene. The CDR3 has 11 amino acids. Trimming took off 4 bases at V and 10 bases at J, with 8 bases between the two ends. The V gene's germline CDR1 is WSHSY and CDR2 SAAADI.

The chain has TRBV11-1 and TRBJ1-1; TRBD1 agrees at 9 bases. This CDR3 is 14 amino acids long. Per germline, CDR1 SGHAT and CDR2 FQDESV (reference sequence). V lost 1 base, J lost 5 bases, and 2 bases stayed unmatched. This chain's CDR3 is CASSLGQGGTEAFF. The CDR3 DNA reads TGTGCCAGCAGCTTAGGACAGGGGGGGACTGAAGCTTTCTTT.

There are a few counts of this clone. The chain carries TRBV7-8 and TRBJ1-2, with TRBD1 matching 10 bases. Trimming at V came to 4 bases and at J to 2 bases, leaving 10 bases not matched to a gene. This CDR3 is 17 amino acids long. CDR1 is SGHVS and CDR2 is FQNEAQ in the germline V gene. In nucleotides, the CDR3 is TGTGCCAGCAGCTCCCGACAGGGGGCCGGTGGAAACTATGGCTACACCTTC. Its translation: CASSSRQGAGGNYGYTF.

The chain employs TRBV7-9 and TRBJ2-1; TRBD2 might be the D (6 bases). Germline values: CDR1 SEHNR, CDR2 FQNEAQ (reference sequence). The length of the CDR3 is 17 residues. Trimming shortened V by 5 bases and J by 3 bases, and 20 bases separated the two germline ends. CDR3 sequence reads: CASSPRPTGTHYNEQFF. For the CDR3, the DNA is TGTGCCAGCAGCCCAAGACCGACCGGGACTCACTACAATGAGCAGTTCTTC.

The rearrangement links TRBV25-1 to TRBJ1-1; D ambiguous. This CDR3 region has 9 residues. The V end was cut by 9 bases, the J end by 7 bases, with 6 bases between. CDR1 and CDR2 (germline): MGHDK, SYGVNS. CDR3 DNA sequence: TGTGCCAGTACTAGTGAAGCTTTCTTT. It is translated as CASTSEAFF.